Below, one T cell receptor (beta chain) is given with its context. What this receptor recognizes is not known. There are no base qualities to consult, and no much larger clone falls within one base. TCRbeta CDR3 regions were amplified from genomic DNA using the immunoSEQ Assay, a bias-controlled multiplex PCR. Processing in the source paper ran as follows. The number of nucleated cells in each sample was estimated by amplification of reference gene primers within the assay. To quantify the absolute abundance of each unique TCRbeta CDR3 rearrangement, sequence reads were collapsed and filtered. For each sample, productive Simpson clonality was calculated as the square root of Simpson's diversity index across productive rearrangements. Held by TCRdb, this immuneACCESS table contains in-frame sequences only and omits some clones. Under half of the omission traces to an unresolved V gene where checked; the cause of the rest is unknown. The D gene and trimming were derived from the DNA, and the V and J assignments and clone size from that table. This sample lists fewer than 350,000 clones; approximately 91% were detected once. The leading ten clones occupy about 2.3% of the sample.

CDR1 and CDR2 are drawn from the germline V gene (reference sequence): SEHNR, FQNEAQ. The CDR3 has 17 amino acids, counting the end cysteine and phenylalanine. CDR3 DNA only is kept here, 51 bases in frame from base 1. From V the trimming removes 5 bases and from J it removes 6 bases, while the gene matches leave 16 bases of the junction unaccounted for. The data originate from a study of blood T cell repertoires in COVID-19 (TCRdb year 2020). Study-level background: Samples covering the acute and convalescent phases of COVID-19 were provided by collaborators in the United States, Italy and Spain. Where HLA class I and class II types were available, the types were taken from metadata supplied by the sample provider, not from assay-based typing. Sample metadata almost always included a de-identified subject ID, COVID-19 status, age in years and sex. The material from the prospective study consisted of cDNA or gDNA derived from T cells, B-cell-depleted T cells, or PBMCs. Samples came from the ongoing ImmuneRACE study (first 160 participants) plus 1,254 subjects from 6 global collaborators. The repertoires were made available in a free public database intended to serve as a resource for research on the immune response to SARS-CoV-2. Subjects who had been exposed to COVID-19, were actively infected with it, or had recovered from it provided the deeply sampled blood TCRbeta repertoires that made up the dataset. Results and caveats for the whole study, not just this receptor: How much clinical and demographic metadata was included differed by source and by participant, and the metadata was provided uncurated.

In the prospective study, participants were roughly 18 to 100 years old, resided in about 25 geographic areas of the United States, and were enrolled through a virtual design. In the prospective study, participants were assigned to cohorts based on the clinical history participants reported in a screening survey and a study questionnaire. Each participant in the prospective study had whole blood, serum and a nasopharyngeal or oropharyngeal swab collected by mobile phlebotomists. Participants in the prospective study had the option to provide additional blood draws and questionnaires over an approximately 2-month period. Prospective study blood samples were shipped either frozen or at room temperature before DNA extraction.

The sample consisted of PBMCs or T cells enriched from blood (not recorded which). The sequence links TRBV7-9 to TRBJ1-2; TRBD1 fits 9 bases in the junction. This TCR came from a woman aged 40 to 50 with acute COVID-19. CDR3 protein: CASSLQRAGTGLHGYTF. The DNA is as follows: TGTGCCAGCAGCCTACAACGTGCCGGGACAGGGCTCCATGGCTACACCTTC.